These T cell receptor beta chains were read from a single sample in a study of beta chain features in type 1 diabetes. The table came from immunoSEQ multiplex PCR; TCRdb's copy has only in-frame clones and leaves some out. The sample includes 850,000 to 900,000 clones, 17% of them seen just once. What was sequenced was naive CD4+ T cells from blood. Receptor source: a woman younger than 35 in good health. The CDR3 runs from the conserved cysteine through the conserved F or W. The order of the fields is D gene, J gene, V gene, clone size, CDR3 protein, CDR3 DNA. The D gene is left open where the match is weak. Clone size appears in some rows only: once, few, many, or a class for an expanded clone.

>.|TRBJ2-7|TRBV4-1|.
CASSQGRTATYEQYF
TGCGCCAGCAGCCAAGGACGGACAGCCACTTACGAGCAGTACTTC
>.|TRBJ1-3|TRBV10-3|.
CAISESGLSGNTIYF
TGTGCCATCAGTGAATCCGGACTCTCTGGAAACACCATATATTTT
>TRBD2|TRBJ2-1|TRBV4-3|few
CASSQASGRAHEQFF
TGCGCCAGCAGCCAAGCTAGCGGGAGGGCCCATGAGCAGTTCTTC
>.|TRBJ2-7|TRBV5-1|.
CASSTIPGNYEQYF
TGCGCCAGCAGCACCATTCCAGGAAACTACGAGCAGTACTTC
>.|TRBJ1-2|TRBV6-6|few
CASSYRQGYGYTF
TGTGCCAGCAGTTATCGGCAGGGCTATGGCTACACCTTC
>.|TRBJ2-3|TRBV7-3|.
CASSPKGGDTQYF
TGTGCCAGCAGCCCGAAGGGGGGGGATACGCAGTATTTT
>TRBD2|TRBJ2-7|TRBV5-1|.
CASSPAGGRTEQYF
TGCGCCAGCAGCCCCGCGGGGGGGAGGACCGAGCAGTACTTC
>.|TRBJ2-1|TRBV15|few
CATSRSRGMRDNEQFF
TGTGCCACCAGCAGATCCCGGGGCATGAGAGACAATGAGCAGTTCTTC
>.|TRBJ1-3|TRBV7-9|few
CASSPERTGNTIYF
TGTGCCAGCAGCCCGGAACGGACTGGAAACACCATATATTTT
>TRBD1|TRBJ1-2|TRBV5-1|.
CASSLGQGNYGYTF
TGCGCCAGCAGCTTGGGACAGGGGAACTATGGCTACACCTTC
>TRBD2|TRBJ2-7|TRBV28|few
CASSERGHEQYF
TGTGCCAGCAGCGAGCGGGGACACGAGCAGTACTTC
>TRBD2|TRBJ2-5|TRBV2|few
CASSWLAGGQETQYF
TGTGCCAGCAGTTGGCTAGCGGGAGGTCAGGAGACCCAGTACTTC
>TRBD1|TRBJ1-1|TRBV7-9|.
CASSLKGLRQGSNTEAFF
TGTGCCAGCAGCTTAAAGGGACTTCGACAGGGATCGAACACTGAAGCTTTCTTT
>TRBD1|TRBJ2-2|TRBV28|few
CASFSDRVNSNTGELFF
TGTGCCAGTTTCAGCGACAGGGTTAATTCGAACACCGGGGAGCTGTTTTTT
>TRBD1|TRBJ2-4|TRBV18|few
CASSPRDSADIQYF
TGTGCCAGCTCACCCCGGGACAGCGCGGACATTCAGTACTTC
>.|TRBJ2-2|TRBV7-2|.
CASSLIRESGELFF
TGTGCCAGCAGCTTAATCCGGGAATCCGGGGAGCTGTTTTTT
>TRBD1|TRBJ2-7|TRBV11-2|.
CASSPGQGARSSYEQYF
TGTGCCAGCAGTCCGGGACAGGGGGCCAGGAGCTCCTACGAGCAGTACTTC
>.|TRBJ1-1|TRBV7-2|.
CASSLAPFTEAFF
TGTGCCAGCAGCTTAGCTCCTTTCACTGAAGCTTTCTTT
>TRBD1|TRBJ2-7|TRBV7-8|.
CASSADRVYYEQYF
TGTGCCAGCAGCGCCGACAGGGTCTACTACGAGCAGTACTTC
>.|TRBJ2-7|TRBV7-3|few
CASSPTPMRGVEQYF
TGTGCCAGCAGCCCGACCCCTATGCGAGGGGTCGAGCAGTACTTC
>.|TRBJ1-2|TRBV7-3|few
CASSLSITGSHYGYTF
TGTGCCAGCAGCTTATCAATAACAGGCTCGCACTATGGCTACACCTTC
>TRBD2|TRBJ2-1|TRBV19|.
CASSTVAGSSYNEQFF
TGTGCCAGTAGTACCGTAGCGGGTAGCTCCTACAATGAGCAGTTCTTC
>.|TRBJ2-5|TRBV2|.
CASRGRKETQYF
TGTGCCAGCAGGGGGCGCAAGGAGACCCAGTACTTC